This T cell receptor beta chain was recorded in a study of chemoradiotherapy in HPV16-positive cancers (dated by TCRdb to the early 2020s). Turning to the overall study: Candidate HPV-specific T-cell clones and common TCR motifs were defined by functional T-cell assays performed on cells from a couple of HPV16-positive patients. The study asked whether T-cell immunity against the HPV oncoproteins E6 and E7 changes during chemoradiotherapy and whether it affects survival. The candidate HPV-specific TCRs and motifs were subsequently tracked in TCR repertoires obtained from roughly 90 patients with HPV-related cancers.

Worth noting for this clone: Its antigen is not yet known. No base qualities exist here, and no much larger clone lies one base off it.

Repertoires were sampled repeatedly over the course of chemoradiotherapy, so clonal expansion could be followed in the tumor microenvironment. The method was the immunoSEQ multiplex PCR assay. Not all clones reach the TCRdb copy of this immuneACCESS table, which keeps in-frame sequences only. Checked studies attribute under half of the gap to unresolved V genes and leave the rest unexplained. The sample data list about 12,000 clones, and around 87% of these were observed just once. Of the sample, 2% to 2.5% falls within the top ten clones. The full study reports these points: The functional definition of HPV-specific T cells came from only a couple of HPV16-positive patients, and the survival association was reported for HPV16-positive patients. Among HPV16-positive patients, expansion of HPV-responsive T cells during chemoradiotherapy was associated with better recurrence-free survival. Expansion of candidate HPV-specific clones and E7-related TCR motifs was observed in the tumor microenvironment during treatment, whereas no such expansion was observed for non-HPV-specific T cells.

Counted from cysteine to phenylalanine, this CDR3 has 17 amino acids. Of all the DNA, just the CDR3 is kept, 51 bases in frame from base 1. The germline V gene sets CDR1 to SGHDT and CDR2 to YYEEEE. V trim: 5 bases; J trim: 4 bases; unmatched bases: 13. This sequence was found in a human donor with HPV-associated anogenital cancer. The source was blood, collected from a patient who underwent chemoradiotherapy. The chain joins TRBV5-6 to TRBJ1-4, and 8 junctional nucleotides match TRBD1. The DNA is TGTGCCAGCAGTCACGACAGGGGAAGGCTGCGTAATGAAAAACTGTTTTTT. Its coded protein is CASSHDRGRLRNEKLFF.